These 32 T cell receptor beta chains share one sample of origin, sequenced in a study of T cells after yellow fever vaccination. Each CDR3 protein is one row after TCRdb ran MiXCR on the 5' RACE reads. The sample comprises some 390,000 distinct CDR3 sequences, roughly 6.2% of which are singletons, and over 14% rests with the top ten. The sequenced sample was PBMCs, obtained 5 days after the yellow fever booster vaccination. All receptors derive from a man aged 25 to 40 who received the YFV17D yellow fever vaccine.

This clonotype occurred many times. The chain combines TRBV5-1 with TRBJ2-7, with D hard to call. Germline CDR1 is SGHRS and CDR2 is YFSETQ. The ends were cut back, 4 bases at V and 3 bases at J, with 23 bases in the middle. The CDR3 contains 17 residues. CDR3 in amino acids: CASSPIVGTTQVYEQYF. For the CDR3, the DNA is TGCGCCAGCAGCCCCATCGTCGGCACAACTCAAGTCTACGAGCAGTACTTC.

This clonotype showed up many times. The chain couples TRBV5-1 to TRBJ2-7, with D possibly being TRBD1 (6 bases). Deletions cut 2 bases from V and 6 bases from J, with 15 bases between. The germline V gene has CDR1 SGHRS and CDR2 YFSETQ. The CDR3 is made up of 14 amino acids. CDR3 sequence (DNA): TGCGCCAGCAGCTTCGACAGGCCAGGAGGCGAGCAGTACTTC. Translating it yields CASSFDRPGGEQYF.

This clonotype came up many times. This chain connects TRBV30 to TRBJ2-2, with D uncertain. The CDR3 is made up of 14 amino acids. V gave up 2 bases and J gave up 2 bases, with 9 bases separating them. Looked up from germline, CDR1 is GTSNPN and CDR2 is SVGIG (reference sequence). The CDR3 spells CAWSPGGNTGELFF. CDR3 DNA sequence: TGTGCCTGGAGTCCCGGCGGAAACACCGGGGAGCTGTTTTTT. Together with reference TRBV30 and TRBJ2-2, the CDR3 gives the full variable domain: SQTIHQWPATLVQPVGSPLSLECTVEGTSNPNLYWYRQAAGRGLQLLFYSVGIGQISSEVPQNLSASRPQDRQFILSSKKLLLSDSGFYLCAWSPGGNTGELFFGEGSRLTVL.

In its sample, this clonotype was seen a few times. The chain carries TRBV6-1 and TRBJ2-3; D gene ambiguous. V was shortened by 6 bases and J by 3 bases, with 13 bases between the two germline ends. The germline V gene has CDR1 MNHNS and CDR2 SASEGT. The CDR3 runs to 14 residues. This CDR3 reads CASSPEMWTDTQYF. CDR3 bases: TGTGCCAGCAGCCCGGAGATGTGGACAGATACGCAGTATTTT.

The table lists this clonotype with many counts. The chain is built from TRBV29-1 and TRBJ2-2; D uncertain. The germline V gene has CDR1 SQVTM and CDR2 ANQGSEA. This CDR3 contains 14 residues. The V and J ends lost 6 bases and 6 bases respectively, with 17 bases between them. CDR3: CSVAEFFPAGELFF. The CDR3 nucleotides are TGCAGCGTCGCAGAGTTTTTCCCAGCCGGGGAGCTGTTTTTT.

This clonotype was counted many times. J is TRBJ2-1 and V is TRBV15; D perhaps matches TRBD2 (6 bases). V was trimmed by 4 bases and J by 8 bases, leaving 12 bases between them. The CDR3 covers 13 residues. Germline-derived CDR1 and CDR2 are LNHNV and YYDKDF (reference sequence). CDR3: CATSKLAFHEQFF. The CDR3 coding sequence is TGTGCCACCAGCAAACTAGCTTTCCATGAGCAGTTCTTC.

The V and J genes are TRBV7-2 and TRBJ1-4; weak D call: TRBD1 (6 bases). V was shortened by 3 bases and J by 4 bases, with 15 bases between the two germline ends. The length of the CDR3 is 16 residues. The germline V gene has CDR1 SGHTA and CDR2 FQGNSA. The CDR3 spells CASSFSRVRGNEKLFF. As DNA, the CDR3 is TGTGCCAGCAGCTTTTCCCGCGTCAGGGGTAATGAAAAACTGTTTTTT.

This clonotype has a count of ten or more. The chain employs TRBV12-5 and TRBJ2-1; 11 nucleotides agree with TRBD2. The CDR3 runs to 19 residues. Trimming cost V 5 bases and J 7 bases; bases outside gene matches: 19. Germline V CDR1 and CDR2: LGHNT, FRNRAP. CDR3 nucleotide sequence: TGTGCTAGTGGTCCATCCCCTAGCGGGAGGACCAGAGGGACAAATGAGCAGTTCTTC. This gives the protein CASGPSPSGRTRGTNEQFF.

This clonotype was seen a handful of times. The genes are TRBV21-1 and TRBJ2-7; the D segment call TRBD1 is taken from the table without a DNA check. TRBV21-1 is noted as a pseudogene. The CDR3 extends over 16 amino acids. The CDR3 loop is CASSGVNRASSYEQYF. DNA for the CDR3: TGTGCCAGCAGCGGGGTTAACAGGGCTAGCTCCTACGAGCAGTACTTC.

This clonotype was seen many times. This chain links TRBV4-3 with TRBJ2-1; 15 bases line up with TRBD2. In germline, CDR1 is LGHNA, CDR2 YSLEER. The junction had 6 bases not matched to a gene; V was cut back by 4 bases and J by 2 bases. This CDR3 region has 18 residues. This CDR3 is CASSRGTSGRLTYNEQFF. The CDR3 bases are TGCGCCAGCAGCCGCGGGACTAGCGGGAGGTTGACCTACAATGAGCAGTTCTTC.

This clonotype was picked up a small number of times. This chain joins TRBV11-2 and TRBJ1-1, with D possibly being TRBD1 (5 bases). CDR1 and CDR2 from the germline V gene are SGHAT and FQNNGV. V lost 2 bases and J 0 bases, leaving 19 bases between the germline ends. There are 18 residues in the CDR3. CDR3: CASSLHMRFGGMNTEAFF. Written as DNA, the CDR3 is TGTGCCAGCAGCTTACACATGCGATTCGGGGGAATGAACACTGAAGCTTTCTTT.

This clonotype was counted at least ten times. The V and J genes are TRBV11-2 and TRBJ2-1; D gene unclear. The CDR3 has 13 amino acids. Germline V gene data show CDR1 as SGHAT and CDR2 as FQNNGV. V lost 8 bases and J lost 5, with 13 bases in between. The CDR3 nucleotides read TGTGCCAGCCACACCATCCGTAACAATGAGCAGTTCTTC. This gives the protein CASHTIRNNEQFF.

This clonotype showed up just once. The chain has TRBV4-1 and TRBJ2-5; tentative D call: TRBD2 (5 bases). Germline V gives CDR1 MGHRA, CDR2 YSYEKL. Trimming shortened V by 2 bases and J by 5 bases, and 15 bases separated the two germline ends. CDR3 size: 15 residues. The CDR3 DNA reads TGCGCCAGCAGCCAATCCGAGGGTAGAGTGGAGACCCAGTACTTC. This translates into CASSQSEGRVETQYF.

This clonotype was recorded a few times. The rearrangement joins TRBV19 to TRBJ2-1; TRBD2 aligns across 12 bases. This CDR3 has 15 residues. The V gene end was trimmed by 5 bases and the J gene end by 8 bases; junction bases not matched to a gene: 7. CDR1 and CDR2 from the germline V gene are LNHDA and SQIVND (reference sequence). CDR3 sequence: CASSPLAGGFHEQFF. Written as DNA, the CDR3 is TGTGCCAGTAGTCCTCTAGCGGGAGGGTTCCATGAGCAGTTCTTC.

This clonotype was found a few times. The V call is TRBV19, the J call TRBJ1-1; a possible D gene is TRBD1 (6 bases). Trimming pared 6 bases from V and 5 bases from J, leaving 19 bases between. Germline V gene sequence: CDR1 LNHDA, CDR2 SQIVND (reference sequence). CDR3 length: 15 residues. The CDR3 DNA reads TGTGCCAGTAGCAAATCGGGGGCGATCGGGACTGAAGCTTTCTTT. This translates into CASSKSGAIGTEAFF. The complete variable domain, with remaining parts taken from reference TRBV19 and TRBJ1-1, reads DGGITQSPKYLFRKEGQNVTLSCEQNLNHDAMYWYRQDPGQGLRLIYYSQIVNDFQKGDIAEGYSVSREKKESFPLTVTSAQKNPTAFYLCASSKSGAIGTEAFFGQGTRLTVV.

The chain joins TRBV20-1 to TRBJ1-6, with no clear D. From germline, CDR1 is DFQATT and CDR2 SNEGSKA (reference sequence). The CDR3 totals 12 residues. Trimming stripped 0 bases from V and 9 bases from J, with 6 bases between. The CDR3 spells CSARDDGSPLHF. The CDR3 bases are TGCAGTGCTAGAGATGACGGTTCACCCCTCCACTTT.

Many counts were recorded for this clonotype. CDR3 protein: CSVEFGTSRTYNEQFF. As DNA, the CDR3 is TGCAGCGTTGAATTCGGGACTAGCAGAACCTACAATGAGCAGTTCTTC. The J gene is TRBJ2-1, the V gene TRBV29-1; 9 nucleotides match TRBD2. The V gene end was trimmed by 2 bases and the J gene end by 2 bases; junction bases not matched to a gene: 7. Germline values: CDR1 SQVTM, CDR2 ANQGSEA. This CDR3 has 16 amino acids.

The CDR3 region is CASSPRQGAGEAFF. For the CDR3, the DNA is TGTGCCAGCAGCCCCAGACAGGGGGCCGGTGAAGCTTTCTTT. The chain recombines TRBV7-2 with TRBJ1-1; 10 positions match TRBD1. Trimming took 5 bases from V and 7 from J; bases not matched to a gene: 7. Germline assignment: CDR1 SGHTA and CDR2 FQGNSA. The CDR3 is 14 amino acids.

There are a few counts of this clonotype. This CDR3 is CSANLAGGPDTQYF. The CDR3 DNA is TGCAGTGCTAACCTAGCGGGAGGCCCAGATACGCAGTATTTT. This rearrangement joins TRBV20-1 to TRBJ2-3; 11 bases align to TRBD2. The V segment lost 4 bases and the J segment 4 bases; nucleotides outside the gene matches: 4. Germline-derived CDR1 and CDR2 are DFQATT and SNEGSKA (reference sequence). This CDR3 is 14 amino acids long.

This clonotype was counted many times. This chain connects TRBV5-6 to TRBJ2-7, with TRBD2 identical over 11 bases. The CDR3 totals 17 residues. Germline V gene sequence: CDR1 SGHDT, CDR2 YYEEEE. V was clipped by 1 base and J by 3 bases; unmatched bases: 9. CDR3: CASSLRASGRQGYEQYF. For the CDR3, the DNA is TGTGCCAGCAGCTTGAGGGCTAGCGGGAGGCAAGGCTACGAGCAGTACTTC.

This clonotype was seen repeatedly, ten times or more. The chain's CDR3 is CASSPRWTGGPDTQYF. CDR3 sequence (DNA): TGTGCCAGCAGCCCCCGGTGGACAGGGGGGCCAGATACGCAGTATTTT. The chain links TRBV7-2 to TRBJ2-3; TRBD1 agrees at 10 bases. The V segment lost 5 bases and the J segment 4 bases; nucleotides outside the gene matches: 9. CDR1 SGHTA and CDR2 FQGNSA come from the germline V gene. CDR3 length: 16 amino acids.

This clonotype was observed a handful of times. The chain couples TRBV6-1 to TRBJ2-2; TRBD2 aligns across 9 bases. CDR1 MNHNS and CDR2 SASEGT come from the germline V gene. The CDR3 loop spans 18 amino acids. The J segment lost 7 bases and the V segment lost 5 bases, leaving 17 bases of the junction unmatched. The CDR3 DNA sequence: TGTGCCAGCAGTCCGCTATCGGGGGCGGGAGGGCAAAGCGGGGAGCTGTTTTTT. As protein: CASSPLSGAGGQSGELFF.

There are many counts of this clonotype. Germline is not matched at one junction end, which may reflect a read error. V is TRBV6-1 and J is TRBJ2-7; perhaps D is TRBD1 or TRBD2 (5 bases each). The V gene's germline CDR1 is MNHNS and CDR2 SASEGT. CDR3 length equals 14 residues. In DNA form, the CDR3 reads TGTGCCACCAGTACCCGGGGCCTATCCTACGAGCAGTACTTC. Translating it yields CATSTRGLSYEQYF.

Concerning this clonotype: Just one base apart from a much larger clone, this may be a read error. The chain carries TRBV12-3 or TRBV12-4 and TRBJ2-7; unclear D gene. The CDR3 consists of 15 residues. Trimming shortened V by 3 bases and J by 3 bases, and 15 bases separated the two germline ends. The CDR3 DNA follows: TGTGCCAGCAGTTTCCGGGCGGCCCGTGACTACGAGCAGTACTTC. It translates to CASSFRAARDYEQYF.

The sample holds many counts of this clonotype. The V call is TRBV7-6, the J call TRBJ1-5; D is unresolved. Looked up from germline, CDR1 is SGHVS and CDR2 is FNYEAQ. This CDR3 is built from 15 residues. V was cut by 1 base and J by 2 bases, with 9 bases left in between. The CDR3, as DNA: TGTGCCAGCAGCTTAGGTCGTGGTGGCAATCAGCCCCAGCATTTT. As protein: CASSLGRGGNQPQHF.

This clonotype was recorded a few times. The CDR3 DNA is TGTGCCAGCAGTTTAGTGGCGGGGCAGCAGTACTTC. Translated: CASSLVAGQQYF. The V call is TRBV12-3 or TRBV12-4, the J call TRBJ2-7, with a possible D match to TRBD2 (6 bases). The CDR3 covers 12 residues. The V end lost 1 base, the J end lost 8 bases, and 9 bases lay between the germline ends.

The V call is TRBV12-3 or TRBV12-4, the J call TRBJ2-1, with 10 bases matching TRBD1. CDR3 length: 13 residues. The V and J ends lost 7 bases and 12 bases, in that order; junction bases with no gene match: 9. Here the CDR3 reads CASKGTGDLGQFF. CDR3 coding DNA: TGTGCCAGCAAAGGGACAGGGGACTTGGGGCAGTTCTTC.

This clonotype was counted many times. The chain carries TRBV7-2 and TRBJ2-7; D is possibly TRBD2 (5 bases). The germline V and J ends were trimmed by 1 base and 4 bases, with 11 bases remaining between them. The V gene's germline CDR1 is SGHTA and CDR2 FQGNSA. The CDR3 sequence is 14 residues long. The CDR3 reads CASSLGASRYEQYF. The CDR3 DNA follows: TGTGCCAGCAGCTTAGGGGCTAGCAGGTACGAGCAGTACTTC.

This clonotype was counted a few times. This sequence joins TRBV5-1 and TRBJ2-2, with TRBD2 identical over 10 bases. The CDR3 consists of 18 residues. Germline V gene sequence: CDR1 SGHRS, CDR2 YFSETQ. Trimming cost V 2 bases and J 0 bases; bases outside gene matches: 7. This CDR3 reads CASSLGGTSVTNTGELFF. DNA of the CDR3: TGCGCCAGCAGCTTAGGCGGGACTAGCGTCACGAACACCGGGGAGCTGTTTTTT.

Ten or more counts support this clonotype. The J gene is TRBJ2-1, the V gene TRBV20-1; D unclear. The germline V gene encodes CDR1 DFQATT and CDR2 SNEGSKA (reference sequence). V dropped 5 bases and J dropped 5 bases, with 16 bases sitting between them. CDR3 length: 14 residues. CDR3 protein: CSALIFRPHNEQFF. The CDR3 region has the DNA TGCAGTGCTTTGATTTTTCGGCCCCACAATGAGCAGTTCTTC.

There are a few counts of this clonotype. J is TRBJ2-7 and V is TRBV7-8; D is ambiguous. Germline V CDR1 and CDR2: SGHVS, FQNEAQ. This CDR3 has 12 residues. V lost 4 bases to trimming and J lost 5 bases, with 9 bases between them. CDR3 DNA: TGTGCCAGCAGCTATGGGGTCCACGAGCAGTACTTC. Encoded protein: CASSYGVHEQYF.

The table lists this clonotype with many counts. J is TRBJ2-7 and V is TRBV12-3 or TRBV12-4; 7 nucleotides align to TRBD2. J lost 0 bases, V lost 6 bases, and 8 bases had no gene match. This CDR3 is built from 15 residues. The CDR3 sequence: CASSPRGMSSYEQYF. The CDR3 DNA sequence: TGTGCCAGCAGCCCGCGGGGGATGAGCTCCTACGAGCAGTACTTC.